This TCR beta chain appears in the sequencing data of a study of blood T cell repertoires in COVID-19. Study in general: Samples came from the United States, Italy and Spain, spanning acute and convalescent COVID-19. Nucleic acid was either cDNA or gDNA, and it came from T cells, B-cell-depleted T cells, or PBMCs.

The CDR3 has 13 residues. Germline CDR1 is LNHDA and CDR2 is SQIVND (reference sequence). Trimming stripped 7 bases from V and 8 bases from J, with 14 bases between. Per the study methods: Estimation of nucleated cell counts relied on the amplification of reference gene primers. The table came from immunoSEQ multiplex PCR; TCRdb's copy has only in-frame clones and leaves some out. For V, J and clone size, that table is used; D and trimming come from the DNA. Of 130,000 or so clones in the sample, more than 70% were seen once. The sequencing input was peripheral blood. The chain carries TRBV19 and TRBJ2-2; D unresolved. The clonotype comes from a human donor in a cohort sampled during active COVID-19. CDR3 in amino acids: CASMVQAPGELFF. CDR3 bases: TGTGCCAGTATGGTCCAGGCCCCGGGGGAGCTGTTTTTT.